This T cell receptor (beta chain) was sequenced during a study of tumor and adjacent non-tumor tissue in lung cancer. Regarding the study as a whole: In normal lung, the top 100 clones were significantly more dominant than in tumor.

This sample's RNA came from whole unsorted tissue. The normal lung tissue was taken more than 3 cm from the tumor edge. Germline loops: CDR1 LNHDA, CDR2 SQIVND (reference sequence). This CDR3 is 13 amino acids long. TCRbeta libraries were built with three rounds of nested PCR, modified from ARM-PCR. TCRdb used MiXCR to reprocess the multiplex PCR reads, holding one entry per CDR3 protein. This table holds around 80,000 distinct CDR3 sequences, over 65% found once. With regard to this clonotype: Its antigen is unknown. Sequence at one end of the junction differs from germline and may be a read error.

The rearrangement joins TRBV19 to TRBJ2-3, with 8 positions matching TRBD2. The TCR was taken from a man aged 65 to 79 with non-small cell lung cancer. The specimen was distant non-tumor lung tissue. The DNA for the CDR3 is TGTGTCAGTAGTAGCGGGGTGTGGGATACGCAGTATTTT. Translated: CVSSSGVWDTQYF.